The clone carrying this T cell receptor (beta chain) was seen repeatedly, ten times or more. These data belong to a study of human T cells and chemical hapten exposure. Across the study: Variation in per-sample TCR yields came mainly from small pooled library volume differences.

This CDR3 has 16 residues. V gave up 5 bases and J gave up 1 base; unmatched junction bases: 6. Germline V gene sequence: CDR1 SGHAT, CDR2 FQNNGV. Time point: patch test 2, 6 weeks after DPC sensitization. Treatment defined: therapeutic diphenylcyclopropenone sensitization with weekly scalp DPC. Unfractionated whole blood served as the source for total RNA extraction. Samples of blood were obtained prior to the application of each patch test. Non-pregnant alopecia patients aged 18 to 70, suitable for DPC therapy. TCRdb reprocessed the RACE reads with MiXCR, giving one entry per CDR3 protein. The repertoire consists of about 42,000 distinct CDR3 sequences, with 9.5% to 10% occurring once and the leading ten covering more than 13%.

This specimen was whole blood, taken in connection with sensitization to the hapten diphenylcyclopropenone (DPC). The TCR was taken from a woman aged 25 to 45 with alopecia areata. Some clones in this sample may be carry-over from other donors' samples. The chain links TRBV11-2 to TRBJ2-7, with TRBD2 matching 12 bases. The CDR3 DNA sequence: TGTGCCAGCAGCATGACTAGCGGGGGCCTTTCCTACGAGCAGTACTTC. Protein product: CASSMTSGGLSYEQYF.